This T cell receptor beta chain was retrieved from a study of early T cells in non-severe SARS-CoV-2 infection. Trimming took 5 bases from V and 5 from J; bases not matched to a gene: 7. Germline CDR1 MNHEY, CDR2 SMNVEV (reference sequence). The length of the CDR3 is 16 residues. TCRdb used MiXCR to reprocess the 5' RACE reads, holding one entry per CDR3 protein. Here the sample spans about 77,000 distinct CDR3 sequences, approximately 9.1% being singletons. Notes on this clonotype: Its antigen is still unknown.

Study-level results: VDJdb matching favored anti-spike CD8 responses, missing private and CD4 specificities.

The chain carries TRBV27 and TRBJ2-5; 14 bases fit TRBD2. Sequencing input: whole blood. This clonotype was obtained from an adult who was a healthcare worker with PCR-confirmed SARS-CoV-2 infection or an uninfected control (not recorded which). The CDR3 here is CASSTGLAGATETQYF. CDR3 DNA: TGTGCCAGCAGTACGGGACTAGCGGGAGCCACGGAGACCCAGTACTTC.